The present T cell receptor beta chain was sequenced within a study of T cell responses to AZD1222 COVID-19 vaccine. Points from the study as a whole: Targeting of unmutated variant regions was reportedly seen in nearly half of spike-specific TCRs. Repertoire collection took place solely once the T cell response had peaked.

The table lists this clone with a few counts. As yet, its antigen is unknown. V lost 6 bases, J lost 9 bases, and 9 bases lay in between. Germline lookup yields CDR1 LNHDA and CDR2 SQIVND (reference sequence). The CDR3 is made up of 11 amino acids. Clones were sequenced by immunoSEQ multiplex PCR, and TCRdb holds only the in-frame ones, with some missing. Found here are some 130,000 clones, more than 85% of them singletons; the top ten hold 2.8%. This specimen consisted of peripheral blood, obtained on day 0 of AZD1222 vaccination. This sequence originates from an adult in good health. The rearrangement joins TRBV19 to TRBJ1-5; D is unresolved. CDR3 amino acids: CASRTAGPQHF. The CDR3 coding sequence is TGTGCCAGTAGAACGGCTGGGCCCCAGCATTTT.